The 4 T cell receptor beta chains given below trace back to one sample, sequenced in a study of blood T cell repertoires in COVID-19. Produced via immunoSEQ multiplex PCR; TCRdb's table is partial and in-frame only. The sample contains some 250,000 clones, around 86% of which appear only once. Sequencing was performed on peripheral blood. These receptors were taken from a woman in her 30s who had recovered from COVID-19.

The V gene is TRBV6-6, the J gene TRBJ2-2, with 11 bases identical to TRBD2. V dropped 5 bases and J dropped 1; count of bases not matched to a gene: 9. Germline V lookup: CDR1 MNHNY, CDR2 SVGAGI (reference sequence). The CDR3 has 18 amino acids. CDR3 nucleotides: TGTGCCAGCAGTCCCCCTGTGGGGACTAGCGGGAACACCGGGGAGCTGTTTTTT. Translated: CASSPPVGTSGNTGELFF.

The chain links TRBV29-1 to TRBJ2-7; 7 nucleotides agree with TRBD1. Trimming cost V 4 bases and J 5 bases; bases outside gene matches: 14. The CDR3 spans 15 residues. Germline CDR1 is SQVTM and CDR2 is ANQGSEA. The chain's CDR3 is CSVALHVGTVDEQYF. The CDR3 bases are TGCAGCGTTGCCCTCCATGTGGGGACAGTTGACGAGCAGTACTTC.

The chain recombines TRBV2 with TRBJ2-5; D is perhaps TRBD2 (7 bases). Trimming took 11 bases from V and 5 from J, leaving 18 bases between them. Germline V CDR1 and CDR2: SNHLY, FYNNEI. The CDR3 totals 13 residues. CDR3 in amino acids: CAGTAGAGETQYF. As DNA, the CDR3 is TGTGCCGGCACGGCGGGGGCAGGGGAGACCCAGTACTTC.

A few counts support this clone. The V gene is TRBV5-8, the J gene TRBJ2-1, with TRBD2 matching over 7 bases. Germline V gene sequence: CDR1 SGHTS, CDR2 YDEGEE. The trim removed 0 bases at V and 4 bases at J, leaving 1 base unmatched. This CDR3 comprises 14 residues. The CDR3 nucleotides read TGTGCCAGCAGCTTGGGGGAGGGTTACAATGAGCAGTTCTTC. It specifies CASSLGEGYNEQFF.